This is a list of T cell receptor beta chains from one sample in a study of long-term antiretroviral therapy in people with HIV. TCRdb keeps only in-frame clones here, not all; method: immunoSEQ multiplex PCR. Of roughly 10,000 clones in the sample, around 80% were seen once. The sequences come from unsorted PBMCs, collected 1.8 years after starting antiretroviral therapy. The receptors were sampled from a man aged 40-49 years with HIV. Each CDR3 is given with its conserved first and last residue. The order of the fields is D gene, V gene, J gene, CDR3 protein. A D gene is named only where the DNA matches it firmly.

D: TRBD1; V: TRBV2; J: TRBJ2-2; CDR3: CASRKGQTNTGELFF
D: TRBD2; V: TRBV7-6; J: TRBJ2-2; CDR3: CASSLAGTSGPNTGELFF
D: TRBD2; V: TRBV4-3; J: TRBJ2-5; CDR3: CASSQDILAGNIGTQYF
D: TRBD2; V: TRBV19; J: TRBJ2-2; CDR3: CASRGTSSVYGGELFF
D: TRBD1; V: TRBV30; J: TRBJ2-7; CDR3: CAWGTGLYEQYF
D: .; V: TRBV30; J: TRBJ1-5; CDR3: CAWSVLGISNQPQHF
D: TRBD1; V: TRBV13; J: TRBJ2-5; CDR3: CASSPRRGQGAFEETQYF
D: .; V: TRBV5-4; J: TRBJ2-5; CDR3: CASSFPGTREETQYF
D: .; V: TRBV7-9; J: TRBJ2-3; CDR3: CASSSGEGIADTQYF
D: TRBD2; V: TRBV29-1; J: TRBJ2-3; CDR3: CSVEGGPREGRTDTQYF
D: TRBD1; V: TRBV7-2; J: TRBJ1-5; CDR3: CASSPDRVSNQPQHF
D: .; V: TRBV6-6; J: TRBJ1-3; CDR3: CASSYSMGGLGNTIYF
D: .; V: TRBV7-7; J: TRBJ2-4; CDR3: CASSFDGLAKNIQYF
D: .; V: TRBV19; J: TRBJ1-1; CDR3: CASSISVNTEAFF
D: .; V: TRBV28; J: TRBJ2-1; CDR3: CASRSSAYNEQFF
D: .; V: TRBV7-9; J: TRBJ2-2; CDR3: CASSLVSGELFF
D: TRBD1; V: TRBV5-1; J: TRBJ2-2; CDR3: CASRTGDTGELFF
D: .; V: TRBV7-6; J: TRBJ2-3; CDR3: CASSFMSSPATQYF
D: .; V: TRBV2; J: TRBJ2-7; CDR3: CASSRGAYEQYF
D: .; V: TRBV4-1; J: TRBJ2-1; CDR3: CASSQEGTGYSNEQFF
D: .; V: TRBV15; J: TRBJ2-1; CDR3: CATLLRLDPHNEQFF
D: TRBD2; V: TRBV5-6; J: TRBJ2-1; CDR3: CASSFSSGSSYNEQFF
D: TRBD1; V: TRBV28; J: TRBJ1-1; CDR3: CASSPWDRGLDTEAFF
D: TRBD2; V: TRBV5-1; J: TRBJ2-1; CDR3: CASRLTSYGNEQFF
D: TRBD2; V: TRBV4-3; J: TRBJ2-5; CDR3: CASSQDRGLAGGVPETQYF
D: .; V: TRBV7-8; J: TRBJ1-1; CDR3: CASSPGGTEAFF
D: .; V: TRBV4-2; J: TRBJ1-5; CDR3: CASSLGGENQPQHF
D: .; V: TRBV7-7; J: TRBJ2-1; CDR3: CASSSGVGVNEQFF
D: TRBD1; V: TRBV5-1; J: TRBJ2-7; CDR3: CASSPRGTGPTVGALYEQYF
D: TRBD1; V: TRBV7-2; J: TRBJ1-2; CDR3: CASSRDSLSDGYTF
D: TRBD2; V: TRBV28; J: TRBJ2-7; CDR3: CASTSLLSGRFHEQYF
D: .; V: TRBV7-2; J: TRBJ2-1; CDR3: CASRSLAFSYNEQFF
D: .; V: TRBV6-5; J: TRBJ1-5; CDR3: CASRQDSLQPQHF
D: TRBD2; V: TRBV29-1; J: TRBJ2-7; CDR3: CSVAPGLATYEQYF
D: .; V: TRBV9; J: TRBJ2-1; CDR3: CASSVRSQRASYNEQFF
D: .; V: TRBV4-1; J: TRBJ2-2; CDR3: CASSLDGTGRTGELFF
D: .; V: TRBV19; J: TRBJ2-1; CDR3: CASSSDLTRSKDEFF
D: .; V: TRBV19; J: TRBJ1-1; CDR3: CASSNSWNTEAFF
D: .; V: TRBV7-2; J: TRBJ2-1; CDR3: CASSPYGGGGNEQFF
D: .; V: TRBV27; J: TRBJ1-5; CDR3: CASSLLGVGNQPQHF
D: TRBD1; V: TRBV10-3; J: TRBJ2-7; CDR3: CAISESWTGGSYEQYF
D: TRBD1; V: TRBV5-4; J: TRBJ2-3; CDR3: CASSVSTGARTDTQYF
D: .; V: TRBV30; J: TRBJ2-7; CDR3: CAWGPQFSARTTSYEQYF
D: .; V: TRBV28; J: TRBJ2-7; CDR3: CASSFRGASGYEQYF
D: .; V: TRBV15; J: TRBJ1-2; CDR3: CATSRDYVTIYGYTF
D: TRBD2; V: TRBV10-3; J: TRBJ2-2; CDR3: CAISDKREGPGELFF
D: TRBD2; V: TRBV29-1; J: TRBJ2-5; CDR3: CSAARTSQETQYF
D: TRBD2; V: TRBV9; J: TRBJ2-7; CDR3: CASSAGTSGYEQYF